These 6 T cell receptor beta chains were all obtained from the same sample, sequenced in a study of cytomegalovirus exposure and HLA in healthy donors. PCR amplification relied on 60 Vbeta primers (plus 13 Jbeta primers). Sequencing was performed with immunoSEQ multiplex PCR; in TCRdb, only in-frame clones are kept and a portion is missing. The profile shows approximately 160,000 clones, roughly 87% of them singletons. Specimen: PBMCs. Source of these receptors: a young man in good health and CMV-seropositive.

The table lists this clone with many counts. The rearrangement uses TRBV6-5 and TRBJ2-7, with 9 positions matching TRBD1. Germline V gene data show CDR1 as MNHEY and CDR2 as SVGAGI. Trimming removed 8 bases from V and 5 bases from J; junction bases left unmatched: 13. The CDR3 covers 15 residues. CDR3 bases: TGTGCCAGCTCGCGAACCGGGACAGGGTTCGACGAGCAGTACTTC. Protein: CASSRTGTGFDEQYF.

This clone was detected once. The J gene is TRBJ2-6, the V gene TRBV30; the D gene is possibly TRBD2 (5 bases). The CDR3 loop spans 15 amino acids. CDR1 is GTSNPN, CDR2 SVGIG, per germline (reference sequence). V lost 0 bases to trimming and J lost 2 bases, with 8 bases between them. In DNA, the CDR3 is TGTGCCTGGAGTGTACCCGGGACTGGGGCCAACGTCCTGACTTTC. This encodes CAWSVPGTGANVLTF.

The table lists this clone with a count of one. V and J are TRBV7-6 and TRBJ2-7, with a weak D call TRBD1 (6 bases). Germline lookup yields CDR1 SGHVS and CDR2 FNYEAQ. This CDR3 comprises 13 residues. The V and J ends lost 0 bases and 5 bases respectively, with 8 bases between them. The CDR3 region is CASSLAQGHEQYF. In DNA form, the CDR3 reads TGTGCCAGCAGCTTAGCACAGGGCCACGAGCAGTACTTC. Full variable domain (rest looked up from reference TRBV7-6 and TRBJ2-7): GAGVSQSPRYKVTKRGQDVALRCDPISGHVSLYWYRQALGQGPEFLTYFNYEAQQDKSGLPNDRFSAERPEGSISTLTIQRTEQRDSAMYRCASSLAQGHEQYFGPGTRLTVT.

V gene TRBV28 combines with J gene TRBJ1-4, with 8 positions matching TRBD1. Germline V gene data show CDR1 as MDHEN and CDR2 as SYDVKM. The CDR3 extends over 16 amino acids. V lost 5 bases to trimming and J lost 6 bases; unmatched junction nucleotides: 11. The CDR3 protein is CASSGGMAGGDEKLFF. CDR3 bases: TGTGCCAGCAGTGGCGGGATGGCAGGGGGCGATGAAAAACTGTTTTTT.

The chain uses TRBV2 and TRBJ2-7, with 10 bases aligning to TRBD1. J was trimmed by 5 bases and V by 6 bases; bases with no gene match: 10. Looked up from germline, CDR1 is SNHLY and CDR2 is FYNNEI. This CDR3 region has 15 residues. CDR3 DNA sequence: TGTGCCAGCAGGGGACCTCGGACAGGGGGGAACGAGCAGTACTTC. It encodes CASRGPRTGGNEQYF.

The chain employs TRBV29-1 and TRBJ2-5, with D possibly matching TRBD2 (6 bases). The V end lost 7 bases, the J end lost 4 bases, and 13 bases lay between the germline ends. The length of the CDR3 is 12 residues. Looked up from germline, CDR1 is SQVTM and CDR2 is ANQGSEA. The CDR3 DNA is TGCAGCGCCGGGCGCGGGGTAGAGACCCAGTACTTC. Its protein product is CSAGRGVETQYF.